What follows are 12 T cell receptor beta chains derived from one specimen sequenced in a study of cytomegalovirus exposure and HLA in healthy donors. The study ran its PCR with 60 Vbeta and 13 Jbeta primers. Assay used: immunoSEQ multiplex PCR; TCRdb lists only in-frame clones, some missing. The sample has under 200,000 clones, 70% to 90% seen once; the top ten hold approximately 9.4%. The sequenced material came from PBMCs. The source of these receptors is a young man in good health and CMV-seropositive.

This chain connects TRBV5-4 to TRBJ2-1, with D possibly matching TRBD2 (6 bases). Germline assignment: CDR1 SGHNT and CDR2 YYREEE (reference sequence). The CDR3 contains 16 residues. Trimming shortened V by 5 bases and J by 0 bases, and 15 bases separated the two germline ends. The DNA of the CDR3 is TGTGCCAGCAGTCCGACTAGGGGCCCCTCCTACAATGAGCAGTTCTTC. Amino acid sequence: CASSPTRGPSYNEQFF.

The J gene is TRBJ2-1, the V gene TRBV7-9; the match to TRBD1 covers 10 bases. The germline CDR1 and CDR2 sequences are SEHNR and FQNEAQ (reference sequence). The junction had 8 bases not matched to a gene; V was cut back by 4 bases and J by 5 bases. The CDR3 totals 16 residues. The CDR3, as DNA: TGTGCCAGCAGCTCCGAGGACAGGGGGTCCGACAATGAGCAGTTCTTC. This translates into CASSSEDRGSDNEQFF.

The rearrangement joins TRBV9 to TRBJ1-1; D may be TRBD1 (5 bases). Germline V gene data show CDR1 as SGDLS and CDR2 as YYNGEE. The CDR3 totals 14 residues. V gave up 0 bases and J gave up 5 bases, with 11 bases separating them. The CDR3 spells CASSVAGGGTEAFF. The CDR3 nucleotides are TGTGCCAGCAGCGTAGCGGGGGGAGGGACTGAAGCTTTCTTT.

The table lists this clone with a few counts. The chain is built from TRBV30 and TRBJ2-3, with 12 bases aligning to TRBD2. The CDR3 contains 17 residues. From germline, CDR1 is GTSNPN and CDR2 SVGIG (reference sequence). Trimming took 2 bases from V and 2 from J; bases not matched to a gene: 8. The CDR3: CAWSFTSGGIHTDTQYF. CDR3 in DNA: TGTGCCTGGAGTTTCACTAGCGGGGGGATCCACACAGATACGCAGTATTTT.

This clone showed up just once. The CDR3, as DNA: TGTGCCAGCAGTGAACCGGGGATTTTAGCGGGGGGGCCCGAGACCCAGTACTTC. Amino acid sequence: CASSEPGILAGGPETQYF. The gene calls are TRBV2 and TRBJ2-5, with TRBD2 matching 11 bases. CDR3 length equals 18 residues. The trim removed 2 bases at V and 5 bases at J, leaving 13 bases unmatched. CDR1 is SNHLY and CDR2 is FYNNEI in the germline V gene.

The CDR3 region is CASSSSTGYSPLHF. In nucleotides, the CDR3 is TGTGCCAGCAGCTCCTCGACAGGCTATTCACCCCTCCACTTT. V is TRBV27 and J is TRBJ1-6; maybe TRBD1 (6 bases). From germline, CDR1 is MNHEY and CDR2 SMNVEV (reference sequence). V lost 6 bases, J lost 8 bases, and 14 bases lay in between. The CDR3 runs to 14 residues.

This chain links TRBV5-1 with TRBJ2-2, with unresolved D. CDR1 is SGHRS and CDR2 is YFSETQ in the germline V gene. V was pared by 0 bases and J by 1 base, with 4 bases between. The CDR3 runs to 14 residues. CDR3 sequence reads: CASSLVMNTGELFF. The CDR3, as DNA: TGCGCCAGCAGCTTGGTTATGAACACCGGGGAGCTGTTTTTT.

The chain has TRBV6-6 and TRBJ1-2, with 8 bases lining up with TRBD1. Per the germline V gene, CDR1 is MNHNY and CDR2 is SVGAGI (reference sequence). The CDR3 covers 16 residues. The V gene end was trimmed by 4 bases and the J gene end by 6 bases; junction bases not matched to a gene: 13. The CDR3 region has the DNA TGTGCCAGCAGTTCACATGACAGGGGTGAGGGTGATGGCTACACCTTC. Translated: CASSSHDRGEGDGYTF.

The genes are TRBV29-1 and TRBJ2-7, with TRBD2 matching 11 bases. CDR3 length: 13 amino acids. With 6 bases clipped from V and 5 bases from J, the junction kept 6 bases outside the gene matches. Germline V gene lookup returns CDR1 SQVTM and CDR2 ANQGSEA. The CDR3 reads CSVRSGGADEQYF. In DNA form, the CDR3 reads TGCAGCGTCCGTAGCGGGGGGGCCGACGAGCAGTACTTC.

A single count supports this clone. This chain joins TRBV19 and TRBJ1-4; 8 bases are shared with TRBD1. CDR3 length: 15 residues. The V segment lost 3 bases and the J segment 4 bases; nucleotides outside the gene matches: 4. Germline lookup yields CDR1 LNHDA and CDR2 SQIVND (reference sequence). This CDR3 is CASSIGQGLNEKLFF. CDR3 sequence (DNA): TGTGCCAGTAGTATCGGACAGGGCCTTAATGAAAAACTGTTTTTT.

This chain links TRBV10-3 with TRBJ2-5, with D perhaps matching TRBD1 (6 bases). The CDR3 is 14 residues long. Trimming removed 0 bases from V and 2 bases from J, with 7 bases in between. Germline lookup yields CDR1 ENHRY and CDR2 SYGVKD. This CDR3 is CAISESTGQETQYF. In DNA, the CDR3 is TGTGCCATCAGTGAGTCCACAGGGCAAGAGACCCAGTACTTC.

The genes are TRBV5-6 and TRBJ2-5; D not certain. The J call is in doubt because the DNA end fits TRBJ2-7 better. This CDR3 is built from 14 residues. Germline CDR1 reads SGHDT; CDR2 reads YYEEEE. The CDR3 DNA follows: TGTGCCAGCAGCTTGTTTGCGGTTCTCTACGAGCAGTACTTC. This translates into CASSLFAVLYEQYF.